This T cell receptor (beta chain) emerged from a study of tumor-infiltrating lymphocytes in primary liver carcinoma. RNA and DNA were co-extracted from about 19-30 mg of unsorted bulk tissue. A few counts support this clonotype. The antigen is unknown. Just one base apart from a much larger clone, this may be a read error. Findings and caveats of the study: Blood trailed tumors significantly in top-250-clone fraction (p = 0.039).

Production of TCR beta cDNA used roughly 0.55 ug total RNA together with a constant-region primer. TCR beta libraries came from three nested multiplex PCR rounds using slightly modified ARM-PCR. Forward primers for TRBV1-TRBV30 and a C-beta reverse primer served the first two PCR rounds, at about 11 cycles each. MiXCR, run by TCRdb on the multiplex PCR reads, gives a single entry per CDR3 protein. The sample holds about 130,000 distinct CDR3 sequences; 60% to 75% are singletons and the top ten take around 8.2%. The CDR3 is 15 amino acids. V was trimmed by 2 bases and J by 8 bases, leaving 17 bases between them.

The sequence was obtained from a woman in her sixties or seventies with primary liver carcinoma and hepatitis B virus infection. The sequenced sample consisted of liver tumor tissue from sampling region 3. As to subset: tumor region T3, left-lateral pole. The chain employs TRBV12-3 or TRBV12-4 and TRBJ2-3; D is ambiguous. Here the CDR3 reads CASSLWGMGKGTQYF. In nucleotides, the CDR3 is TGTGCCAGCAGTTTATGGGGTATGGGGAAAGGTACGCAGTATTTT.